This T cell receptor beta chain is from a study of Graves' ophthalmopathy and Graves' hyperthyroidism. About the research overall: Where ophthalmopathy was absent within 18 months of follow-up, hyperthyroidism was stable.

Per germline, CDR1 ENHRY and CDR2 SYGVKD. The V and J ends lost 3 bases and 6 bases respectively, with 12 bases between them. CDR3 length: 14 residues. As the template, RNA transcripts were used to amplify TCR beta CDR3 regions. The library came from an HTBI-primed first-round RT-PCR and a second-round multiplex PCR. TCRdb analysed the multiplex PCR reads with MiXCR anew, one entry per CDR3 protein. The sample carries about 500,000 distinct CDR3 sequences, about 40% recorded once. If patients had other autoimmune diseases, uncontrolled infections, pregnancy or lactation, they were excluded. Sequencing was carried out using peripheral blood or thyroid tissue (not recorded which). This rearrangement joins TRBV10-3 to TRBJ1-5; D unresolved. The clonotype comes from an adult man with Graves' hyperthyroidism. CDR3 nucleotide sequence: TGTGCCATCAGTGAAGAGGGCCCCCCTCAGCCCCAGCATTTT. Its translation: CAISEEGPPQPQHF.